Listed below are T cell receptor beta chains from one sample, sequenced in a study of CXCR3-negative and CXCR3-positive naive CD8 T cells. Reprocessing the 5' RACE reads, TCRdb reports a single entry for every CDR3 protein and omits DNA. This table holds 130,000 or so distinct CDR3 sequences. Material for sequencing was naive CXCR3- CD8+ T cells from blood. These receptors were collected from a human donor in good health. Some clones in this sample may be carry-over from other donors' samples. CDR3s include the opening cysteine and the closing phenylalanine or tryptophan. Fields, in order: V gene, J gene, CDR3 protein.

v_gene: TRBV7-9
j_gene: TRBJ2-5
CDR3aa: CASSLPTEGGQETQYF

v_gene: TRBV23-1
j_gene: TRBJ2-5
CDR3aa: CASSRDRGPETQYF

v_gene: TRBV7-8
j_gene: TRBJ2-5
CDR3aa: CASSLLTPLAGGIQETQYF

v_gene: TRBV12-5
j_gene: TRBJ2-7
CDR3aa: CASGLDDSYEQYF

v_gene: TRBV15
j_gene: TRBJ2-5
CDR3aa: CATSRDRASGETQYF

v_gene: TRBV11-3
j_gene: TRBJ2-1
CDR3aa: CASSPKPGLAGGPSREQFF

v_gene: TRBV29-1
j_gene: TRBJ2-5
CDR3aa: CIVSTSGRARFGETQYF

v_gene: TRBV20-1
j_gene: TRBJ2-5
CDR3aa: CSASLVGDQETQYF

v_gene: TRBV5-1
j_gene: TRBJ1-1
CDR3aa: CASGGNTEAFF

v_gene: TRBV29-1
j_gene: TRBJ1-5
CDR3aa: CSVTGNQPQHF

v_gene: TRBV12-3/TRBV12-4
j_gene: TRBJ1-2
CDR3aa: CASSPGTGVDNGYTF

v_gene: TRBV20-1
j_gene: TRBJ2-1
CDR3aa: CSARAPVNNDNEQFF

v_gene: TRBV29-1
j_gene: TRBJ1-1
CDR3aa: CSVEVGTNTEAFF

v_gene: TRBV14
j_gene: TRBJ2-3
CDR3aa: CASSPPRAGVFIGTDTQYF

v_gene: TRBV29-1
j_gene: TRBJ2-7
CDR3aa: CSVEGPLSYEQYF

v_gene: TRBV29-1
j_gene: TRBJ2-1
CDR3aa: CTLSRGSSYNEQFF

v_gene: TRBV4-3
j_gene: TRBJ1-2
CDR3aa: CASSSRTGKDGYTF

v_gene: TRBV20-1
j_gene: TRBJ2-4
CDR3aa: CSARVADVNIQYF

v_gene: TRBV7-6
j_gene: TRBJ2-3
CDR3aa: CASSLSPGLAGGASTDTQYF

v_gene: TRBV9
j_gene: TRBJ2-7
CDR3aa: CASSVGQGMSYEQYF

v_gene: TRBV27
j_gene: TRBJ2-1
CDR3aa: CASSVRIGDEQFF

v_gene: TRBV27
j_gene: TRBJ1-1
CDR3aa: CASSLYAFSMGRSDTEAFF

v_gene: TRBV7-2
j_gene: TRBJ2-4
CDR3aa: CASSNPDTRGLSKNIQYF

v_gene: TRBV5-6
j_gene: TRBJ1-1
CDR3aa: CASSPGAAEAFF

v_gene: TRBV11-1
j_gene: TRBJ2-7
CDR3aa: CASSITASSYEQYF

v_gene: TRBV4-2
j_gene: TRBJ1-2
CDR3aa: CASSQVGMQGGDGYTF

v_gene: TRBV2
j_gene: TRBJ2-2
CDR3aa: CASTDRGATGELFF

v_gene: TRBV29-1
j_gene: TRBJ2-1
CDR3aa: CSVELAGDSYNEQFF

v_gene: TRBV29-1
j_gene: TRBJ2-7
CDR3aa: CSVMGGTISYEQYF

v_gene: TRBV6-5
j_gene: TRBJ2-5
CDR3aa: CASSYVRLETQYF

v_gene: TRBV4-3
j_gene: TRBJ1-1
CDR3aa: CASSQDFGGWGTEAFF

v_gene: TRBV2
j_gene: TRBJ2-3
CDR3aa: CATADSIPSTDTQYF

v_gene: TRBV29-1
j_gene: TRBJ1-2
CDR3aa: CSVDGDKGPNYGYTF

v_gene: TRBV7-2
j_gene: TRBJ2-3
CDR3aa: CASSLGRGSRVTDTQYF

v_gene: TRBV2
j_gene: TRBJ2-2
CDR3aa: CASSVRLAGGPANTGELFF

v_gene: TRBV6-5
j_gene: TRBJ2-7
CDR3aa: CASSYSKAVYEQYF

v_gene: TRBV6-2/TRBV6-3
j_gene: TRBJ1-2
CDR3aa: CASSYKQYYGYTF

v_gene: TRBV20-1
j_gene: TRBJ2-7
CDR3aa: CSARNSGSYEQYF

v_gene: TRBV4-3
j_gene: TRBJ1-2
CDR3aa: CASSQRDHYGYTF

v_gene: TRBV6-2/TRBV6-3
j_gene: TRBJ2-1
CDR3aa: CASSPAVDSYNEQFF

v_gene: TRBV5-4
j_gene: TRBJ2-2
CDR3aa: CASSVGLAGGLDTGELFF

v_gene: TRBV7-9
j_gene: TRBJ2-7
CDR3aa: CASSSIVGLEQYF